This T cell receptor beta chain was sequenced during a study of T cell repertoires in cytomegalovirus infection. Study overall: Researchers turned to recently identified HLA-C-restricted CMV epitopes as well as well-studied HLA-B-restricted ones. From public TCR beta signatures came an indication of both CMV infection and matching HLA type. Whole-study findings and limits: CMV-specific HLA-C-restricted TCR beta clonotypes dominated the ex vivo response. Summed frequency of public TCR beta families distinguished CMV carriers with the relevant HLA.

TCRdb re-derived calls from the reads in MiXCR, one entry per CDR3 protein. The sample lists 750,000 to 900,000 distinct CDR3 sequences; about 29% were seen once. There are 17 residues in the CDR3. Germline CDR1 is MNHEY and CDR2 is SVGEGT. The V segment lost 6 bases and the J segment 3 bases; nucleotides outside the gene matches: 15. Worth noting for this clonotype: Its target is not known.

The J gene is TRBJ1-1, the V gene TRBV6-2 or TRBV6-3; 8 bases map to TRBD1. This specimen consisted of cultured CD8+ T cells from PBMCs, obtained from culture after CMV antigen stimulation. The origin of this receptor is a human donor in good health (CMV status not recorded). Some clones in this sample may be carry-over from other donors' samples. The CDR3 loop is CASRPSPRQGSHTEAFF. In DNA, the CDR3 is TGTGCCAGCAGACCTAGCCCTCGACAGGGGTCCCACACTGAAGCTTTCTTT.